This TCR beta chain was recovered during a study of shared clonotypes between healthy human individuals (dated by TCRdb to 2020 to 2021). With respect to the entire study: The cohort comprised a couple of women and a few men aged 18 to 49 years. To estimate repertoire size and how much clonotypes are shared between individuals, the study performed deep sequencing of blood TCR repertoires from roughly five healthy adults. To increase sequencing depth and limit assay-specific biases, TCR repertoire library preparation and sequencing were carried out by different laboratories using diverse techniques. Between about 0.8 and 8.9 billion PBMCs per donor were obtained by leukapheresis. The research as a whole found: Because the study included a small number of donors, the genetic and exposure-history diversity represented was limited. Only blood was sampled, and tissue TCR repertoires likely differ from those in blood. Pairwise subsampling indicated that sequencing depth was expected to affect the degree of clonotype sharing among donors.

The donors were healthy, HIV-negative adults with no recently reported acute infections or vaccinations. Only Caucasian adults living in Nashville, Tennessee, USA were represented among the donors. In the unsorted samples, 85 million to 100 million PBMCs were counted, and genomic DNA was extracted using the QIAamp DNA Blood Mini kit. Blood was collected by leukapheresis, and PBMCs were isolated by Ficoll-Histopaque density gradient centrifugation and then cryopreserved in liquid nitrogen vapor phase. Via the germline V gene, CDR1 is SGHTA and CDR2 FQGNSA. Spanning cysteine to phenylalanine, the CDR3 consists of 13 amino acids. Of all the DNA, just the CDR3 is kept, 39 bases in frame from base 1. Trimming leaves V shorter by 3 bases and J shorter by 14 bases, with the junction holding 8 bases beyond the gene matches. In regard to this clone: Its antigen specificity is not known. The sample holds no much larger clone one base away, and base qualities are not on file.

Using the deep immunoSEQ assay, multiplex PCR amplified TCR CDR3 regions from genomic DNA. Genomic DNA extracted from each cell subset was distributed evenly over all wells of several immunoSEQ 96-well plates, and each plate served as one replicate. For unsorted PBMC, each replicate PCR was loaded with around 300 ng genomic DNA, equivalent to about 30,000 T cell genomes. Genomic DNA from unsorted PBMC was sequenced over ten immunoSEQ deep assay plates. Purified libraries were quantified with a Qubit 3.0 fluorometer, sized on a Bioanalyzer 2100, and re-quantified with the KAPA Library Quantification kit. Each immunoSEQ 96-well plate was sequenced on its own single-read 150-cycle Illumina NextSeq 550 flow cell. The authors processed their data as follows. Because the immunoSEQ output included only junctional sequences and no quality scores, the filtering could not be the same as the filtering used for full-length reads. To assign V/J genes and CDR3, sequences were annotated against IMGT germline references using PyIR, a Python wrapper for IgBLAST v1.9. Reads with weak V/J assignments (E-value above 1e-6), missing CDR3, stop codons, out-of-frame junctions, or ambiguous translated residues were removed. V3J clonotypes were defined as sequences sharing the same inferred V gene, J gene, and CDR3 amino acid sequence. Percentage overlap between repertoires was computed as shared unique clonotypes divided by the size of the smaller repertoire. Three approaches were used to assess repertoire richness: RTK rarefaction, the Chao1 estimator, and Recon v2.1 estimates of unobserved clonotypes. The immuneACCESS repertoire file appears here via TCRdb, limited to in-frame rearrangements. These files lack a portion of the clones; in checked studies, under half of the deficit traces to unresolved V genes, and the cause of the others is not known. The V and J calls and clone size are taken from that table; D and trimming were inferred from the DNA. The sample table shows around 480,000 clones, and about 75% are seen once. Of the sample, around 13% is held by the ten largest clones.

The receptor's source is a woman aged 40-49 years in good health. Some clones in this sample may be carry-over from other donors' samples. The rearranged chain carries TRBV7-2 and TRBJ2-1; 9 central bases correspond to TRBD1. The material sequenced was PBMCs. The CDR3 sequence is CASSFPERDREFF. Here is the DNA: TGTGCCAGCAGCTTTCCAGAACGGGACAGGGAGTTCTTC.